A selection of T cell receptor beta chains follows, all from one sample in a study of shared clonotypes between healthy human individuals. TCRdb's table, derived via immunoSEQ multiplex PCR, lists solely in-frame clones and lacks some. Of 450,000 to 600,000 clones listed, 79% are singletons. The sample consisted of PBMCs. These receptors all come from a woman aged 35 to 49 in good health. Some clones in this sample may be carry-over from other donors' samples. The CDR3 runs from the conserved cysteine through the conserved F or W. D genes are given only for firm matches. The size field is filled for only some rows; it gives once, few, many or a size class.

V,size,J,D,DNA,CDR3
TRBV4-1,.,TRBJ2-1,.,TGCGCCAGCAGCCAAGAAAGGAGCTTCGGTGAGCAGTTCTTC,CASSQERSFGEQFF
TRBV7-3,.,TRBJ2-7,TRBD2,TGTGCCAGCAGCGCGTTAGCGGGAGCTCAGAACGAGCAGTACTTC,CASSALAGAQNEQYF
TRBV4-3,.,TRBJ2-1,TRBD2,TGCGCCAGCAGCCGAGGGACTAGCGGGAGTTCGATTGACTACAATGAGCAGTTCTTC,CASSRGTSGSSIDYNEQFF
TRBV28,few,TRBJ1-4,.,TGTGCCAGCAGTGTCAATGAAAAACTGTTTTTT,CASSVNEKLFF
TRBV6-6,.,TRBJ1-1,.,TGTGCCAGCAGCCCCAGCACTGAAGCTTTCTTT,CASSPSTEAFF
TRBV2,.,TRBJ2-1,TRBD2,TGTGCCACTGCGGGACTAGCGGGAGGATACAATGAGCAGTTCTTC,CATAGLAGGYNEQFF
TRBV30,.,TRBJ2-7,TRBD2,TGTGCCTGCTCCCTGGGGCTAGCGGGAGGCGAGCAGTACTTC,CACSLGLAGGEQYF
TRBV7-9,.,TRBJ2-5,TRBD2,TGTGCCAGCAGCACTAGCGGGAGGCCCGAGGAGACCCAGTACTTC,CASSTSGRPEETQYF
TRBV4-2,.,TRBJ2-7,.,TGTGCCAGCAGCCAAGATCCGCGAGGAGTGTATCACGAGCAGTACTTC,CASSQDPRGVYHEQYF
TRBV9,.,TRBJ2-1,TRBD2,TGTGCCAGCAGCGAAAAGGCAGGCGGGGGAGCCTACAATGAGCAGTTCTTC,CASSEKAGGGAYNEQFF
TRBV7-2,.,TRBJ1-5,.,TGTGCCAGCAGCCCGGACAGCAATCAGCCCCAGCATTTC,CASSPDSNQPQHF
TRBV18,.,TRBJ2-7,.,TGTGCCAGCTCACCTGGGTCCGCAACATTCGACGAGCAGTACTTC,CASSPGSATFDEQYF
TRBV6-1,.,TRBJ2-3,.,TGTGCCAGCTCCTTTAATCTTGACTCCACAGATACGCAGTATTTT,CASSFNLDSTDTQYF
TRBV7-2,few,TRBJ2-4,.,TGTGCCAGCAGCTTCCTTGGCTGGGACCTGCTGGCCAAAAACATTCAGTACTTC,CASSFLGWDLLAKNIQYF
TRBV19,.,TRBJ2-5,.,TGTGCCAGTAGTATTTGGCAGGGATCGGAGACCCAGTACTTC,CASSIWQGSETQYF
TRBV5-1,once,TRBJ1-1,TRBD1,TGCGCCAGCAGCTTGGGGCCGGGACAGCGGTGGGACACTGAAGCTTTCTTT,CASSLGPGQRWDTEAFF
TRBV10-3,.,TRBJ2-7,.,TGTGCCATCAGTGAGTCGAGGTGGCCCTACGAGCAGTACTTC,CAISESRWPYEQYF
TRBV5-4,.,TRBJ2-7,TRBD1,TGTGCCAGCAGCTGGAAGACAGGGAACTCCTACGAGCAGTACTTC,CASSWKTGNSYEQYF
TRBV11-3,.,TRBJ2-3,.,TGTGCCAGCAGCTGGGGGGAGACAGGCACAGATACGCAGTATTTT,CASSWGETGTDTQYF
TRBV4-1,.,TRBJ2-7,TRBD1,TGCGCCAGCAGCCAAGAGGGGGACAGTCGCTACGAGCAGTACTTC,CASSQEGDSRYEQYF
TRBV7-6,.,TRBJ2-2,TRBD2,TGTGCCAGCAGCGTGGGACTAGCGGGAGTCAGCACCGGGGAGCTGTTTTTT,CASSVGLAGVSTGELFF
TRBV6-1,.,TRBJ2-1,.,TGTGCCAGCAGTGAACCCTTAAAAACCACAGGGTCGCATGAGCAGTTCTTC,CASSEPLKTTGSHEQFF
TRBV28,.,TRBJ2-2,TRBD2,TGTGCCAGCAGTTCCCTCAGACTAGCGGACGGAAGCTCGAACACCGGGAAGCTGTTTTTT,CASSSLRLADGSSNTGKLFF
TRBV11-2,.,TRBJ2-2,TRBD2,TGTGCCAGCAGTCGGGGGACTAGCGGAAACACCGGGGAGCTGTTTTTT,CASSRGTSGNTGELFF
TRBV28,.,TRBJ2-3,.,TGTGCCAGCAGTTTAGGGCTATTCCTGGGAGATACGCAGTATTTT,CASSLGLFLGDTQYF
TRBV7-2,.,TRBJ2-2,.,TGTGCCAGCAGCTTGTCTGGGATGAACACCGGGGAGCTGTTTTTT,CASSLSGMNTGELFF
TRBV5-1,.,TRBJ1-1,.,TGCGCCAGCAGCTTGGACTTTAACACTGAAGCTTTCTTT,CASSLDFNTEAFF
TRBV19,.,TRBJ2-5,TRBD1,TGTGCCAGTAGCCCCGAGACAGGGGGACAAGAGACCCAGTACTTC,CASSPETGGQETQYF
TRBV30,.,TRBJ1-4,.,TGTGCCTGGAGTGTACGGGGTTTGAAAATTAATGAAAAACTGTTTTTT,CAWSVRGLKINEKLFF
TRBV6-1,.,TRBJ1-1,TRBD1,TGTGCCAGTAGGACAGGGCCGAACACTGAAGCTTTCTTT,CASRTGPNTEAFF
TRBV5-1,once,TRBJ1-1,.,TGCGCCAGCAGCTTGGGGACACGGAACACTGAAGCTTTCTTT,CASSLGTRNTEAFF
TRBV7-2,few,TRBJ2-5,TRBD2,TGTGCCAGCAGACCCCGACTAGCGGGCGGGGAGACCCAGTACTTC,CASRPRLAGGETQYF
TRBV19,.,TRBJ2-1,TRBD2,TGTGCCAGTAGTACATCGGGACTAGCGGGAGTCCCCCCCTCCTACAATGAGCAGTTCTTC,CASSTSGLAGVPPSYNEQFF
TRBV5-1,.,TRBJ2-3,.,TGCGCCAGCAGCCCCGGGCCGGGAGATACGCAGTATTTT,CASSPGPGDTQYF
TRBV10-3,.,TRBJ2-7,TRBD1,TGTGCCATCAAATCGGGACAGGGAACCTACGAGCAGTACTTC,CAIKSGQGTYEQYF
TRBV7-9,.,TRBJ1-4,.,TGTGCCAGCAGCTCGCAGGGGCTTAATGAAAAACTGTTTTTT,CASSSQGLNEKLFF
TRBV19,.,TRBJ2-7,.,TGTGCCAGTAGTATACGACAGAATAGCTACGAGCAGTACTTC,CASSIRQNSYEQYF
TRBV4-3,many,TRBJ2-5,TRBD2,TGCGCCAGCAGCCAAGCGCTCGTAGGGCTTAGCGGGAGGGCCCCAGAGACCCAGTACTTC,CASSQALVGLSGRAPETQYF
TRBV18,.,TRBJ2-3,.,TGTGCCAGCTCACCACCGGGGGCCGGCACAGATACGCAGTATTTT,CASSPPGAGTDTQYF
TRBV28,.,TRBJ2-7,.,TGTGCCAGCAGTTCCCACTCGCGGCGCGAGCAGTACTTC,CASSSHSRREQYF
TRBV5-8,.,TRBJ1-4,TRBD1,TGTGCCAGCAGCCCCCTGGACAGGGGTAATGAAAAACTGTTTTTT,CASSPLDRGNEKLFF
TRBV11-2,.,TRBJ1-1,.,TGTGCCAGCAGCCCGACCTCAGGGAGGACTGAAGCTTTCTTT,CASSPTSGRTEAFF
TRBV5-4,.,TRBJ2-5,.,TGTGCCAGCAGCTTGGGTTTAACGGCAGAGACCCAGTACTTC,CASSLGLTAETQYF
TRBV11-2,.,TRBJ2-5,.,TGTGCCAGCAGCTTAGTTCCAAGGGAGACCCAGTACTTC,CASSLVPRETQYF
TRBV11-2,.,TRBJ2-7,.,TGTGCCAGCAGCATTAGCTACGAGCAGTACTTC,CASSISYEQYF
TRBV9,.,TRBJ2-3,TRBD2,TGTGCCAGCAGCGCGATCGGGACTAGTTCTGGAGATACGCAGTATTTT,CASSAIGTSSGDTQYF
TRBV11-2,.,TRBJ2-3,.,TGTGCCAGCAGTCCTGGGGGACGTAGCACAGATACGCAGTATTTT,CASSPGGRSTDTQYF
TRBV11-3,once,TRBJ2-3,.,TGTGCCAGCAGCTTAGGCTTTAGGGGGCGGGAGTCCACAGATACGCAGTATTTT,CASSLGFRGRESTDTQYF
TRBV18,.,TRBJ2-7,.,TGTGCCAGCTCACCACCGGACAGCTACGAGCAGTACTTC,CASSPPDSYEQYF
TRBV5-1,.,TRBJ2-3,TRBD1,TGCGCCAGCAATGAGGGGGCAACAGATACGCAGTATTTT,CASNEGATDTQYF
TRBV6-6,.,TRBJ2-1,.,TGTGCCAGCAGTTACTCTGGGGTGGACTGGAATGAGCAGTTCTTC,CASSYSGVDWNEQFF
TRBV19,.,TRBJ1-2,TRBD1,TGTGCCAGTTCAGGACAGGGTATTGGGAGCTATGGCTACACCTTC,CASSGQGIGSYGYTF
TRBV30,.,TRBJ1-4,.,TGTGCCTGGAGTCTTCGGGATGCAACTAATGAAAAACTGTTTTTT,CAWSLRDATNEKLFF
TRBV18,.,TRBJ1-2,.,TGTGCCAGCTCACCGAAGACAGAAAGCTATGGCTACACCTTC,CASSPKTESYGYTF
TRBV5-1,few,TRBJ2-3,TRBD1,TGCGCCAGCAGTTTGGACAGGGGGACCACAGATACGCAGTATTTT,CASSLDRGTTDTQYF
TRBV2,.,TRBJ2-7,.,TGTGCCAGCAGTAACCGCGGCAGCTCCTACGAGCAGTACTTC,CASSNRGSSYEQYF